This T cell receptor beta chain was identified in a study of blood T cell repertoires in COVID-19. As for the study in general: Italy, Spain and the United States were the sources of the convalescent and acute COVID-19 samples.

Ages ranged from about 18 to 89 years, with residence in under 25 US areas. This CDR3 is built from 14 residues. Trimming removed 2 bases from V and 6 bases from J; junction bases left unmatched: 4. Looked up from germline, CDR1 is LGHNA and CDR2 is YNFKEQ. The assay was immunoSEQ multiplex PCR, and TCRdb's table has in-frame clones only and misses some. The repertoire consists of some 240,000 clones, with about 87% occurring once and the leading ten covering approximately 3.4%. This clone came up many times. The source material was PBMCs or T cells enriched from blood (not recorded which). This TCR derives from a woman aged 40 to 55 who had been exposed to COVID-19. The chain recombines TRBV4-2 with TRBJ2-1; TRBD2 matches 7 bases. CDR3 sequence reads: CASSQSGEVNEQFF. Here the CDR3 DNA reads TGTGCCAGCAGCCAAAGCGGGGAGGTCAATGAGCAGTTCTTC.